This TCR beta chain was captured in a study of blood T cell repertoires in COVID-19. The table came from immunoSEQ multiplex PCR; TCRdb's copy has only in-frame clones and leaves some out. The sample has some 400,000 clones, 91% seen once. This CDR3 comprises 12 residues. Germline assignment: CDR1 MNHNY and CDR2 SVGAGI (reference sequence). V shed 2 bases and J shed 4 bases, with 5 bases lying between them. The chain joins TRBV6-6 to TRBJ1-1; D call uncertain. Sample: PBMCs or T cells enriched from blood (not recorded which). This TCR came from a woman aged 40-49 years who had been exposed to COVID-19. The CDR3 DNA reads TGTGCCAGCAGTTACCTCGTCACTGAAGCTTTCTTT. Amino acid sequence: CASSYLVTEAFF.